Following are 11 T cell receptor beta chains from one sample sequenced in a study of T cell repertoires and HLA-DP antigens. These receptors have no known antigen. Clones were read by immunoSEQ multiplex PCR, and TCRdb kept only the in-frame ones, dropping some. The sample comprises over 100,000 clones, around 92% of which are singletons, and approximately 0.29% rests with the top ten. The sample was CD4+ T cells from PBMCs. These receptors all stem from a woman between 18 and 29 years old in good health and CMV-seronegative.

V and J are TRBV9 and TRBJ2-5, with D maybe TRBD1 (5 bases). Germline V CDR1 and CDR2: SGDLS, YYNGEE. The V end lost 4 bases, the J end lost 5 bases, and 21 bases lay between the germline ends. The CDR3 is 16 residues long. CDR3 bases: TGTGCCAGCAGCCAAGGCCGGTTCAGGGTCCGCGAGACCCAGTACTTC. The encoded protein is CASSQGRFRVRETQYF.

The chain has TRBV7-6 and TRBJ2-3; 11 nucleotides line up with TRBD2. Germline V gives CDR1 SGHVS, CDR2 FNYEAQ. The CDR3 is 18 residues long. V lost 1 base to trimming and J lost 1 base; unmatched junction nucleotides: 7. This CDR3 is CASSLEIAGGRGTDTQYF. CDR3 DNA: TGTGCCAGCAGCTTAGAAATAGCGGGGGGGCGTGGCACAGATACGCAGTATTTT. Looking up the rest from reference TRBV7-6 and TRBJ2-3 gives the full variable domain: GAGVSQSPRYKVTKRGQDVALRCDPISGHVSLYWYRQALGQGPEFLTYFNYEAQQDKSGLPNDRFSAERPEGSISTLTIQRTEQRDSAMYRCASSLEIAGGRGTDTQYFGPGTRLTVL.

J is TRBJ2-5 and V is TRBV4-2, with D unclear. The CDR3 is 15 amino acids. Germline V CDR1 and CDR2: LGHNA, YNFKEQ. Trimming stripped 1 base from V and 5 bases from J, with 14 bases between. Here the CDR3 reads CASSQGGTERETQYF. CDR3 nucleotide sequence: TGTGCCAGCAGCCAAGGGGGAACCGAGAGGGAGACCCAGTACTTC.

The V call is TRBV29-1, the J call TRBJ2-1, with 9 bases that match TRBD2. CDR1 is SQVTM and CDR2 is ANQGSEA in the germline V gene. CDR3 size: 13 residues. The CDR3 here is CSLASGNSNEQFF. The CDR3 DNA follows: TGCAGTTTAGCTAGCGGGAATTCCAATGAGCAGTTCTTC.

For the CDR3, the DNA is TGTGCCACCGGTCAACCCGGGAATAGTTTCCGGGAGCTGTTTTTT. Encoded protein: CATGQPGNSFRELFF. The rearrangement uses TRBV15 and TRBJ2-2; D might be TRBD2 (5 bases). The CDR3 extends over 15 amino acids. The germline V gene has CDR1 LNHNV and CDR2 YYDKDF (reference sequence). The germline V and J ends were trimmed by 8 bases and 9 bases, with 22 bases remaining between them.

The V call is TRBV2, the J call TRBJ1-1, with 9 bases lining up with TRBD1. V dropped 9 bases and J dropped 1; count of bases not matched to a gene: 3. This CDR3 is 13 amino acids long. The germline V gene encodes CDR1 SNHLY and CDR2 FYNNEI. Here the CDR3 reads CARTQGANTEAFF. CDR3 DNA sequence: TGTGCCAGGACACAGGGGGCGAACACTGAAGCTTTCTTT.

The V call is TRBV11-2, the J call TRBJ1-5; 8 positions agree with TRBD1. The CDR3 has 14 residues. The germline V gene encodes CDR1 SGHAT and CDR2 FQNNGV. V shed 1 base and J 6 bases; nucleotides not matched to a gene: 2. The CDR3 here is CASSLGDRFQPQHF. The CDR3 DNA follows: TGTGCCAGCAGCTTAGGGGACAGGTTTCAGCCCCAGCATTTT.

The rearrangement links TRBV4-3 to TRBJ1-5; TRBD1 is a possible D gene (5 bases). Germline V gene lookup returns CDR1 LGHNA and CDR2 YSLEER. V dropped 3 bases and J dropped 4 bases, with 22 bases sitting between them. This CDR3 spans 18 amino acids. The CDR3 loop reads CASSQDRGPGGRNQPQHF. In DNA form, the CDR3 reads TGCGCCAGCAGCCAGGACCGGGGACCGGGGGGTCGAAATCAGCCCCAGCATTTT.

The chain recombines TRBV6-5 with TRBJ1-1, with a possible D match to TRBD1 (5 bases). There are 13 residues in the CDR3. Germline CDR1 and CDR2: MNHEY and SVGAGI. V shed 10 bases and J shed 3 bases, with 15 bases lying between them. Here the CDR3 reads CATTGRGDTEAFF. CDR3 nucleotides: TGTGCCACCACGGGAAGAGGGGACACTGAAGCTTTCTTT.

J is TRBJ2-4 and V is TRBV18; D not resolved. CDR1 is KGHSH and CDR2 is LQKENI in the germline V gene. This CDR3 region has 14 residues. Trimming took 2 bases from V and 1 from J, leaving 6 bases between them. In DNA, the CDR3 is TGTGCCAGCTCACCAGTCTTCGCCAAAAACATTCAGTACTTC. The encoded protein is CASSPVFAKNIQYF.

The chain uses TRBV25-1 and TRBJ2-2; 8 bases match TRBD2. Germline CDR1 MGHDK, CDR2 SYGVNS. The CDR3 has 18 amino acids. Losses at the gene ends were 5 bases for V and 4 bases for J; bases not matched to a gene: 15. In DNA, the CDR3 is TGTGCCAGCAGTCAACTCGCAGTTAGCGGGATGGTCACCGGGGAGCTGTTTTTT. It codes for CASSQLAVSGMVTGELFF.